This TCR beta chain was recorded in a study of tumor-infiltrating lymphocytes in glioblastoma multiforme. TCRB libraries came from RNA via three nested multiplex PCR rounds. TCRdb itself ran the multiplex PCR reads through MiXCR, one entry per CDR3 protein. The repertoire holds approximately 20,000 distinct CDR3 sequences, with 65% to 80% as singletons. V was cut by 11 bases and J by 5 bases, with 12 bases left in between. CDR3 length: 11 amino acids. Germline V CDR1 and CDR2: SEHNR, FQNEAQ (reference sequence). Sequenced: peripheral blood. This chain joins TRBV7-9 and TRBJ1-1; no clear D. The TCR was taken from a male donor with glioblastoma. CDR3 nucleotide sequence: TGTGCCGTGGTTGGGAGGACTGAAGCTTTCTTT. Its protein product is CAVVGRTEAFF.